Described below is a single T cell receptor (beta chain) sequence and its context. It was with 60 Vbeta and 13 Jbeta primers that the PCR ran. Using immunoSEQ multiplex PCR, the repertoire was profiled, and TCRdb retains in-frame clones only, with some absent. The table includes about 130,000 clones, roughly three quarters detected once. This sample is drawn from a study of cytomegalovirus exposure and HLA in healthy donors. The clonotype comes from a man under 40 in good health and CMV-seronegative. Sequencing was carried out using PBMCs.

As DNA, the CDR3 is TGTGCCAGCAGCGTTCTCAGGGGGAGAGACACAGATACGCAGTATTTT. Amino acids: CASSVLRGRDTDTQYF. This rearrangement joins TRBV9 to TRBJ2-3, with 7 bases fitting TRBD1. CDR1 and CDR2 (germline): SGDLS, YYNGEE. The trim removed 2 bases at V and 2 bases at J, leaving 8 bases unmatched. The length of the CDR3 is 16 residues.